The clone carrying this T cell receptor beta chain ranks as medium-sized. The record originates from a study of CD4 and CD8 cells across lung adenocarcinoma regions. There are 14 residues in the CDR3. The germline V gene encodes CDR1 MNHEY and CDR2 SVGAGI. Trimming left V 2 bases short and J 5 bases short, with 9 bases between. The patients had localized lung adenocarcinoma, a non-small cell subtype. TCRdb passed the PCR reads through MiXCR, listing each CDR3 protein once. The data hold roughly 25,000 distinct CDR3 sequences, with 50% to 55% observed a single time. The receptor was derived from a male donor with lung adenocarcinoma. The CD4 and CD8 labels of this study may be unreliable. V and J are TRBV6-5 and TRBJ2-2; D possibly uses TRBD1 or TRBD2 (5 bases each). Input material: CD8+ T cells from the center of a lung tumor. CDR3 DNA: TGTGCCAGCAGTTACGGGGGACGAACCGGGGAGCTGTTTTTT. Its protein is CASSYGGRTGELFF.